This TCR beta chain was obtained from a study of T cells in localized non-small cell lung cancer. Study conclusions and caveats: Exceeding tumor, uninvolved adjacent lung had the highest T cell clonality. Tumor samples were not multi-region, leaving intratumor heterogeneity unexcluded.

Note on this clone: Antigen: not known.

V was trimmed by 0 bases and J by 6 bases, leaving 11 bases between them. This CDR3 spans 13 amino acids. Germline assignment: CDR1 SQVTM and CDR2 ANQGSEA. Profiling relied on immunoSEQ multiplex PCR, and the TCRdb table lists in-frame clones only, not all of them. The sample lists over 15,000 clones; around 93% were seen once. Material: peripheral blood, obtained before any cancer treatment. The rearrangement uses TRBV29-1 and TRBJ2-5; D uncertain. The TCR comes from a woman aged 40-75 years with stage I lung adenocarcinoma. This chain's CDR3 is CSVEDPSEKTQYF. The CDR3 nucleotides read TGCAGCGTTGAAGATCCGTCAGAAAAGACCCAGTACTTC.